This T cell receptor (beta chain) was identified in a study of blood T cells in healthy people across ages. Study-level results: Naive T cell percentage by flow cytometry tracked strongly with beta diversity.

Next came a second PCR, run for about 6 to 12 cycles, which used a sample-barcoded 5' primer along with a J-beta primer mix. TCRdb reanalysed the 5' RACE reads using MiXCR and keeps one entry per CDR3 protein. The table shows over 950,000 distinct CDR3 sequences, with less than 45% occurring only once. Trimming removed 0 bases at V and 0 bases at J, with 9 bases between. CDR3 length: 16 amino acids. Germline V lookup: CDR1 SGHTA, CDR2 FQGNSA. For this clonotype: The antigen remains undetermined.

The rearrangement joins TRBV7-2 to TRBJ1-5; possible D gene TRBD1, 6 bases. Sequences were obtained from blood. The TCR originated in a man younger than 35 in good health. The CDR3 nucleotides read TGTGCCAGCAGCTTAGCGAGGGGGGATAGCAATCAGCCCCAGCATTTT. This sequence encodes CASSLARGDSNQPQHF. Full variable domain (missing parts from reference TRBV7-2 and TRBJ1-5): GAGVSQSPSNKVTEKGKDVELRCDPISGHTALYWYRQSLGQGLEFLIYFQGNSAPDKSGLPSDRFSAERTGGSVSTLTIQRTQQEDSAVYLCASSLARGDSNQPQHFGDGTRLSIL.